This TCR beta chain stems from a study of CD8+ T cells in alopecia areata. Study background: The study gave treated patients oral tofacitinib at 5 to 10 mg twice daily.

Extraction of RNA preceded its reverse transcription into cDNA, which served as the sequencing template. The assay was immunoSEQ multiplex PCR, and TCRdb's table has in-frame clones only and misses some. This sample yields 200,000 to 250,000 clones, of which 50% to 60% are seen a single time; under 0.5% belongs to the top ten. Findings and limits, study-wide: Possibly as an HLA-related effect, TCR sharing across patients appeared less clear than in mice.

Researchers took lesional scalp punch biopsies and peripheral blood from people who were alopecia areata patients. The authors sorted CD4+ and CD8+ T cells from PBMCs. This clone was seen only once. Its antigen is unknown. The V segment lost 3 bases and the J segment 2 bases; nucleotides outside the gene matches: 9. The CDR3 contains 17 residues. CDR1 is SGHRS, CDR2 YFSETQ, per germline. The chain carries TRBV5-1 and TRBJ2-5, with 11 bases lining up with TRBD1. This clonotype originated in a human donor with alopecia areata. The sequenced sample was CD4+ T cells sorted from blood, obtained at week 0. The CDR3 reads CASSSYPDRGRQETQYF. CDR3 bases: TGCGCCAGCAGCTCTTACCCGGACAGGGGGCGGCAAGAGACCCAGTACTTC.